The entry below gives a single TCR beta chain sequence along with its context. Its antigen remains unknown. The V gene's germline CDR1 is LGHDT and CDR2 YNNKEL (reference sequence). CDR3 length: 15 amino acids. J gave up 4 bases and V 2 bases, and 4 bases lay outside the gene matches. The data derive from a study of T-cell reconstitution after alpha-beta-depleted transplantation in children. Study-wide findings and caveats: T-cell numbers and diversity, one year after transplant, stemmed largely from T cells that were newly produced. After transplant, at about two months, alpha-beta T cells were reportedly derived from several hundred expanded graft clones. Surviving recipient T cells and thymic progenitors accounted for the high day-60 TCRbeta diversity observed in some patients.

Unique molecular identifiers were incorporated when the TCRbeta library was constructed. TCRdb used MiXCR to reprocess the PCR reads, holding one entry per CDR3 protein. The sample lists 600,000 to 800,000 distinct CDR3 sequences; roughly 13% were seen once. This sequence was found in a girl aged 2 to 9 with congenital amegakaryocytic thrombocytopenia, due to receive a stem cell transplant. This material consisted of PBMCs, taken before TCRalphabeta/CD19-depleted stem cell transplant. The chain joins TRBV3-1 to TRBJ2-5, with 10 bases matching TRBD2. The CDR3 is CASSQQAGGGETQYF. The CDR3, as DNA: TGTGCCAGCAGCCAACAAGCGGGAGGGGGAGAGACCCAGTACTTC.